The clone carrying this TCR beta chain was detected many times. Its specificity is not known. The record originates from a study of a mutant IDH1 vaccine in newly diagnosed glioma. The time point denotes: week 11, during vaccination. Topical imiquimod was applied with each vaccine dose, which held 300 ug of mutant IDH1 20-mer peptide. The assay was immunoSEQ multiplex PCR, and TCRdb's table has in-frame clones only and misses some. This sample has some 120,000 clones, with about four fifths found just once. Sequencing was performed on PBMCs, taken from a glioma patient whose treatment included an IDH1 peptide vaccine. This sequence originates from a middle-aged man with glioma.

As DNA, the CDR3 is TGTGCCAGCAGGAGACCGGGGGGGGGCGAGCAGTACTTC. Protein product: CASRRPGGGEQYF. V gene TRBV11-2 combines with J gene TRBJ2-7; TRBD2 aligns across 8 bases. The CDR3 length is 13 residues. From germline, CDR1 is SGHAT and CDR2 FQNNGV. Unmatched junction bases numbered 7, after V lost 6 bases and J lost 6 bases.